The clone carrying this T cell receptor beta chain is medium-sized. Its specificity is not known. Treg sorting used a CD4+CD25+CD127-/low gate. Adaptor-ligated barcode primers were used to amplify TRBV12-4/TRBJ1-2 clonotypes. TCRdb itself ran the multiplex PCR reads through MiXCR, one entry per CDR3 protein. The data hold roughly 2,400 distinct CDR3 sequences, with 2% to 2.5% observed a single time. There are 13 residues in the CDR3. V was trimmed by 5 bases and J by 5 bases, leaving 12 bases between them. Notes on the study in general: Under 2.3% of tumor Treg sequences matched blood Tregs or memory cells. In terms of TCR gene usage, tumor memory CD4+ T cells clustered together with blood and lymph node memory CD4+ cells, as well as with lymph node naive CD4+ cells. Tumor Treg TCRs overlapped most with tumor naive CD4+ cells.

This chain links TRBV12-3 or TRBV12-4 with TRBJ1-2, with unresolved D. The sequencing sample was made of tumor-infiltrating Tregs sorted from the breast tumor. This TCR came from a female donor with breast cancer. CDR3 amino acids: CASSRTGIYGYTF. CDR3 bases: TGTGCCAGCAGTAGGACGGGGATTTATGGCTACACCTTC.